Below, 7 T cell receptor beta chains from the same sample are listed, as sequenced in a study of metastatic and nonmetastatic thyroid tumors. Ahead of thyroid surgery, no patient had received treatment of any kind. TCRdb re-called the PCR reads with MiXCR. Of roughly 5,100 clones in the sample, 20% to 25% are singletons; the top ten hold 22%. Sequencing was performed on tumor tissue. These receptors all come from a male donor with papillary thyroid cancer or a benign thyroid nodule (not recorded which). Some clones in this sample may be carry-over from other donors' samples.

This clone came up many times. This rearrangement joins TRBV7-6 to TRBJ1-5, with TRBD1 as a possible D gene (6 bases). The CDR3 has 13 residues. Germline CDR1 is SGHVS and CDR2 is FNYEAQ. Trimming took off 2 bases at V and 7 bases at J, with 9 bases between the two ends. The CDR3 DNA reads as TGTGCCAGCAGCTTATATAGGGGGCAGCCCCAGCATTTT. Translating it yields CASSLYRGQPQHF.

The CDR3 nucleotides are TGTGCCAGCACCGGGGAGGGAAACTTCAGGGATCAGCCCCAGCATTTT. Translating it yields CASTGEGNFRDQPQHF. The genes are TRBV6-1 and TRBJ1-5; D is possibly TRBD1 (5 bases). Trimming shortened V by 7 bases and J by 5 bases, and 21 bases separated the two germline ends. The CDR3 consists of 16 residues. Germline CDR1 and CDR2: MNHNS and SASEGT.

The V and J genes are TRBV6-1 and TRBJ2-1; D is unresolved. V dropped 6 bases and J dropped 7 bases, with 7 bases sitting between them. CDR1 is MNHNS and CDR2 is SASEGT in the germline V gene. The CDR3 has 11 residues. Written as DNA, the CDR3 is TGTGCCAGCAGAGGCGTAAATGAGCAGTTCTTC. Amino acids: CASRGVNEQFF.

This clone appeared many times. The chain recombines TRBV10-3 with TRBJ1-5; D not resolved. Germline-derived CDR1 and CDR2 are ENHRY and SYGVKD. V lost 10 bases and J 0 bases, leaving 13 bases between the germline ends. The CDR3 contains 14 residues. In DNA form, the CDR3 reads TGTGCCACCGACTCTTTCGATAGCAATCAGCCCCAGCATTTT. This encodes CATDSFDSNQPQHF.

A word on this clone: Being one base from a much bigger clone, this may be a read error. Other DNA variants within this sample encode the same CDR3. For the CDR3, the DNA is TGCGCCAGCAGCGGGACAGGTCCCACTGAGGCTTTCTTT. It is translated as CASSGTGPTEAFF. The rearrangement links TRBV10-1 to TRBJ1-1, with TRBD1 matching over 8 bases. CDR1 is WNHNN, CDR2 SYGVQD, per germline (reference sequence). The CDR3 has 13 residues.

This clone came up many times. This sample includes further DNA sequences coding for the same CDR3. The V gene is TRBV20-1, the J gene TRBJ2-7; perhaps D is TRBD1 or TRBD2 (5 bases each). Trimming left V 7 bases short and J 7 bases short, with 17 bases between. Per the germline V gene, CDR1 is DFQATT and CDR2 is SNEGSKA (reference sequence). The CDR3 spans 12 residues. CDR3 nucleotide sequence: TGCAGTGTTTATCCCGGGACCCCGGAGCAGTACTTC. Encoded protein: CSVYPGTPEQYF.

As to this clone: One end of the junction varies from germline; a read error may be responsible. The rearrangement joins TRBV28 to TRBJ2-7, with D perhaps TRBD2 (5 bases). CDR1 is MDHEN, CDR2 SYDVKM, per germline. The CDR3 runs 11 residues. CDR3 in amino acids: CASIWEREQYF. The CDR3 bases are TGTGCCAGCATTTGGGAGAGGGAGCAATACTTC.